The 11 T cell receptor beta chains in this list originate from one sample, sequenced in a study of regulatory T cells in long-lasting Graves disease. Time point here: newly diagnosed GD, antithyroid drugs for less than 3 months. Making the TCR library involved RNA that had been extracted from PBMCs. Researchers made TCR beta libraries by using iRepertoire HTBI primers and running Arm-PCR on CDR3 regions. TCRdb passed the multiplex PCR reads through MiXCR, listing each CDR3 protein once. The top ten hold about 8% of the sample, which has approximately 400,000 distinct CDR3 sequences, approximately 16% seen once. These records were also assigned to another study, of T cells in Graves' hyperthyroidism and ophthalmopathy.

Sequencing used peripheral blood mononuclear cells (PBMCs), obtained at new diagnosis, from a patient treated with antithyroid drugs. These receptors were obtained from a woman aged 40 to 50 with Graves disease.

This clonotype has only a few counts. The V call is TRBV5-8, the J call TRBJ2-5; 9 nucleotides align to TRBD2. This CDR3 region has 20 residues. Germline V gene data show CDR1 as SGHTS and CDR2 as YDEGEE. With 0 bases clipped from V and 1 base from J, the junction kept 16 bases outside the gene matches. CDR3 DNA: TGTGCCAGCAGCTTGGGGCCGGCGACTAGCGGTCCTCAGGGCCAAGAGACCCAGTACTTC. Translating it yields CASSLGPATSGPQGQETQYF.

This clonotype was observed many times. The chain has TRBV3-1 and TRBJ1-1; tentatively, D is TRBD1 (6 bases). Per germline, CDR1 LGHDT and CDR2 YNNKEL (reference sequence). With 4 bases removed from V and 8 bases from J, the gap between germline ends came to 17 bases. The CDR3 runs to 14 residues. CDR3 sequence: CASSPGGGVLEAFF. CDR3 DNA: TGTGCCAGCAGCCCAGGCGGGGGCGTTCTGGAAGCTTTCTTT.

This clonotype was found many times. The CDR3 sequence: CATSRDFGQTYGYTF. CDR3 sequence (DNA): TGTGCCACCAGCAGAGATTTTGGACAGACTTATGGCTACACCTTC. The chain employs TRBV15 and TRBJ1-2; D perhaps matches TRBD1 (6 bases). Germline V gives CDR1 LNHNV, CDR2 YYDKDF (reference sequence). Between the trimmed V and J ends, which lost 0 bases and 5 bases, there was a span of 13 bases. CDR3 length: 15 residues.

This clonotype was counted a few times. V gene TRBV4-3 combines with J gene TRBJ1-6; 9 positions match TRBD1. Germline V gene lookup returns CDR1 LGHNA and CDR2 YSLEER. The CDR3 length is 17 residues. Trimming cost V 0 bases and J 7 bases; bases outside gene matches: 7. CDR3 sequence: CASSQEVTGGGNSPLHF. DNA for the CDR3: TGCGCCAGCAGCCAAGAAGTAACAGGGGGCGGCAATTCACCCCTCCACTTT.

The CDR3 spells CSAYGLAGGGGANVLTF. DNA of the CDR3: TGCAGTGCTTACGGACTAGCGGGAGGGGGTGGGGCCAACGTCCTGACTTTC. V and J are TRBV20-1 and TRBJ2-6; 15 bases match TRBD2. The V gene's germline CDR1 is DFQATT and CDR2 SNEGSKA (reference sequence). The CDR3 runs 17 residues. With V trimmed by 5 bases and J by 3 bases, 5 bases remained unmatched.

This clonotype was counted ten times or more. The gene calls are TRBV20-1 and TRBJ1-2, with a weak D call TRBD1 (5 bases). V was trimmed by 6 bases and J by 3 bases, leaving 14 bases between them. CDR3 length equals 13 residues. CDR1 is DFQATT and CDR2 is SNEGSKA in the germline V gene (reference sequence). DNA of the CDR3: TGCAGTGCACAAGCGGGGGGTGACTATGGCTACACCTTC. The encoded protein is CSAQAGGDYGYTF.

This clonotype was seen many times. The chain employs TRBV5-1 and TRBJ2-1; 10 bases map to TRBD2. Germline CDR1 SGHRS, CDR2 YFSETQ. There are 16 residues in the CDR3. Trimming removed 2 bases from V and 6 bases from J; junction bases left unmatched: 8. For the CDR3, the DNA is TGCGCCAGCAGCTTTTGGAGCGGGAGGGCCCCCAATGAGCAGTTCTTC. The encoded protein is CASSFWSGRAPNEQFF.

The gene calls are TRBV19 and TRBJ2-5; D gene uncertain. The CDR3 has 13 amino acids. Trimming left V 4 bases short and J 3 bases short, with 9 bases between. Germline V gene lookup returns CDR1 LNHDA and CDR2 SQIVND (reference sequence). CDR3 loop: CASSSGRKETQYF. In nucleotides, the CDR3 is TGTGCCAGTAGTAGTGGACGGAAAGAGACCCAGTACTTC.

The rearrangement uses TRBV28 and TRBJ2-6; 7 nucleotides align to TRBD2. Germline V gene data show CDR1 as MDHEN and CDR2 as SYDVKM. After removal of 5 bases from V and 4 bases from J, the junction contained 11 bases not matched to a gene. The CDR3 covers 17 residues. Here the CDR3 reads CASSPRLAKWGANVLTF. Written as DNA, the CDR3 is TGTGCCAGCAGTCCCCGACTAGCAAAGTGGGGGGCCAACGTCCTGACTTTC.

This clonotype was counted between two and nine times. V and J are TRBV18 and TRBJ2-3; D not certain. CDR1 is KGHSH, CDR2 LQKENI, per germline. The CDR3 length is 13 residues. The V end lost 0 bases, the J end lost 6 bases, and 7 bases lay between the germline ends. The CDR3 protein is CASSPPELDTQYF. The CDR3, as DNA: TGTGCCAGCTCACCACCGGAGTTGGATACGCAGTATTTT.

This clonotype has a handful of counts. The rearrangement uses TRBV6-1 and TRBJ2-7; 9 bases match TRBD2. Unmatched junction bases numbered 13, after V lost 6 bases and J lost 4 bases. Germline V CDR1 and CDR2: MNHNS, SASEGT. This CDR3 has 16 amino acids. This chain's CDR3 is CASSHRLAGAPYEQYF. The CDR3 DNA is TGTGCCAGCAGCCACCGGTTAGCGGGAGCCCCTTACGAGCAGTACTTC.